Each of the 23 T cell receptor beta chains below was sequenced from the same sample in a study of T cell responses to AZD1222 COVID-19 vaccine. Clones were sequenced by immunoSEQ multiplex PCR, and TCRdb holds only the in-frame ones, with some missing. The data hold some 86,000 clones, with around 80% observed a single time. The sequences come from peripheral blood, collected on day 0 of AZD1222 vaccination. These receptors all stem from an adult in good health.

The genes are TRBV7-6 and TRBJ1-6, with 9 bases fitting TRBD1. From germline, CDR1 is SGHVS and CDR2 FNYEAQ. V gave up 5 bases and J gave up 5 bases; unmatched junction bases: 4. CDR3 length equals 15 residues. The DNA for the CDR3 is TGTGCCAGCAGCCATAGACAGGGGGATAATTCACCCCTCCACTTT. Protein: CASSHRQGDNSPLHF.

The rearrangement joins TRBV5-1 to TRBJ2-1, with TRBD2 matching 12 bases. Looked up from germline, CDR1 is SGHRS and CDR2 is YFSETQ. The V segment lost 3 bases and the J segment 3 bases; nucleotides outside the gene matches: 10. This CDR3 region has 18 residues. This CDR3 reads CASSSGLTSGGIYNEQFF. Written as DNA, the CDR3 is TGCGCCAGCAGCTCCGGATTGACTAGCGGGGGTATCTACAATGAGCAGTTCTTC.

This clone occurred a few times. The chain carries TRBV4-2 and TRBJ1-2; possible D gene TRBD1, 6 bases. The CDR3 is 16 amino acids. The germline CDR1 and CDR2 sequences are LGHNA and YNFKEQ. With 0 bases removed from V and 5 bases from J, the gap between germline ends came to 16 bases. The CDR3 sequence is CASSQDRGNSRYGYTF. DNA for the CDR3: TGTGCCAGCAGCCAAGATAGGGGGAACTCGAGGTATGGCTACACCTTC.

The genes are TRBV11-2 and TRBJ1-3; TRBD1 agrees at 8 bases. The CDR3 loop spans 16 amino acids. CDR1 and CDR2 (germline): SGHAT, FQNNGV. The J segment lost 4 bases and the V segment lost 6 bases, leaving 11 bases of the junction unmatched. CDR3 sequence (DNA): TGTGCCAGCAGACATCGCGACAGGGGAGGAGGAAACACCATATATTTT. Translating gives CASRHRDRGGGNTIYF. The whole variable domain, remainder taken from reference TRBV11-2 and TRBJ1-3, is EAGVAQSPRYKIIEKRQSVAFWCNPISGHATLYWYQQILGQGPKLLIQFQNNGVVDDSQLPKDRFSAERLKGVDSTLKIQPAKLEDSAVYLCASRHRDRGGGNTIYFGEGSWLTVV.

This CDR3 reads CASSFDIQETQYF. CDR3 nucleotide sequence: TGCGCCAGCAGCTTTGACATCCAAGAGACCCAGTACTTC. This chain uses TRBV5-1 with TRBJ2-5; no reliable D call. The CDR3 length is 13 residues. V dropped 2 bases and J dropped 1 base, with 6 bases sitting between them. Per the germline V gene, CDR1 is SGHRS and CDR2 is YFSETQ.

The V and J genes are TRBV7-9 and TRBJ2-1; D gene uncertain. Trimming removed 3 bases from V and 0 bases from J, with 15 bases in between. This CDR3 has 17 residues. CDR1 is SEHNR, CDR2 FQNEAQ, per germline (reference sequence). The chain's CDR3 is CASSFNLVESSYNEQFF. The CDR3 nucleotides read TGTGCCAGCAGCTTCAATTTAGTTGAGAGCTCCTACAATGAGCAGTTCTTC. Combining the CDR3 with reference TRBV7-9 and TRBJ2-1 gives the whole variable domain DTGVSQNPRHKITKRGQNVTFRCDPISEHNRLYWYRQTLGQGPEFLTYFQNEAQLEKSRLLSDRFSAERPKGSFSTLEIQRTEQGDSAMYLCASSFNLVESSYNEQFFGPGTRLTVL.

The chain combines TRBV30 with TRBJ1-1, with D maybe TRBD1 (5 bases). Germline assignment: CDR1 GTSNPN and CDR2 SVGIG (reference sequence). The V end lost 1 base, the J end lost 0 bases, and 12 bases lay between the germline ends. The CDR3 has 15 amino acids. CDR3 protein: CAWSETPGLNTEAFF. The CDR3 DNA reads as TGTGCCTGGAGTGAAACTCCAGGGTTGAACACTGAAGCTTTCTTT.

The chain employs TRBV2 and TRBJ1-6, with a weak D call TRBD1 (5 bases). From germline, CDR1 is SNHLY and CDR2 FYNNEI. Trimming stripped 2 bases from V and 6 bases from J, with 20 bases between. This CDR3 has 18 residues. This chain's CDR3 is CASSESPRAGGVNSPLHF. The CDR3 DNA follows: TGTGCCAGCAGTGAATCCCCCAGGGCTGGGGGGGTTAATTCACCCCTCCACTTT.

This chain links TRBV28 with TRBJ2-5; D is unclear. The length of the CDR3 is 13 residues. Germline CDR1 and CDR2: MDHEN and SYDVKM. Trimming removed 3 bases at V and 4 bases at J, with 9 bases between. CDR3 in DNA: TGTGCCAGCAGTTTTTATCCGGGAGAGACCCAGTACTTC. Its translation is CASSFYPGETQYF.

The chain couples TRBV19 to TRBJ2-7; either TRBD1 or TRBD2 may supply D (7 bases each). V was clipped by 1 base and J by 3 bases, with 13 bases between them. Germline CDR1 is LNHDA and CDR2 is SQIVND (reference sequence). The length of the CDR3 is 15 residues. The CDR3 sequence is CASSIGEGQIYEQYF. The CDR3 nucleotides are TGTGCCAGTAGTATAGGGGAGGGACAGATCTACGAGCAGTACTTC.

The chain couples TRBV9 to TRBJ1-2, with 8 bases matching TRBD1. Germline V gives CDR1 SGDLS, CDR2 YYNGEE. The CDR3 is made up of 15 amino acids. V lost 0 bases, J lost 4 bases, and 5 bases stayed unmatched. The CDR3 DNA is TGTGCCAGCAGCGTAGTAACAGGGGGGGGCTATGGCTACACCTTC. This translates into CASSVVTGGGYGYTF.

V and J are TRBV13 and TRBJ2-7; D is possibly TRBD1 (5 bases). The CDR3 length is 14 residues. The germline V gene has CDR1 PRHDT and CDR2 FYEKMQ (reference sequence). With 3 bases removed from V and 7 bases from J, the gap between germline ends came to 16 bases. As DNA, the CDR3 is TGTGCCAGCAGCTTTCGACAGATTTTAGAAGAGCAGTACTTC. This gives the protein CASSFRQILEEQYF.

This clone was seen only a few times. The rearrangement links TRBV11-1 to TRBJ1-1, with TRBD1 matching over 7 bases. This CDR3 contains 13 residues. Germline V gene data show CDR1 as SGHAT and CDR2 as FQDESV (reference sequence). Losses at the gene ends were 0 bases for V and 11 bases for J; bases not matched to a gene: 6. CDR3 in DNA: TGTGCCAGCAGCTTAGCGCGCAGGGGGAAGGCTTTCTTT. Protein product: CASSLARRGKAFF.

The chain couples TRBV13 to TRBJ2-7, with TRBD2 matching 7 bases. The V gene end was trimmed by 1 base and the J gene end by 6 bases; junction bases not matched to a gene: 6. The CDR3 contains 14 residues. CDR1 is PRHDT, CDR2 FYEKMQ, per germline (reference sequence). The CDR3 sequence is CASSLDRGVSEQYF. The CDR3 nucleotides are TGTGCCAGCAGCTTAGACCGGGGGGTCTCCGAGCAGTACTTC.

The chain combines TRBV18 with TRBJ1-1; 7 bases are shared with TRBD1. The V and J ends lost 3 bases and 4 bases, in that order; junction bases with no gene match: 5. Looked up from germline, CDR1 is KGHSH and CDR2 is LQKENI. There are 14 residues in the CDR3. CDR3 sequence (DNA): TGTGCCAGCTCACCCCGACAGGGAGGCACTGAAGCTTTCTTT. Amino acid sequence: CASSPRQGGTEAFF.

The chain carries TRBV11-3 and TRBJ2-5; 7 bases agree with TRBD2. The CDR3 totals 15 residues. The J segment lost 1 base and the V segment lost 3 bases, leaving 5 bases of the junction unmatched. The germline V gene encodes CDR1 SGHNT and CDR2 YENEEA. CDR3 coding DNA: TGTGCCAGCAGCTTTGGTCTAGCGGTCCAAGAGACCCAGTACTTC. Its protein is CASSFGLAVQETQYF.

This chain connects TRBV2 to TRBJ1-5; no clear D gene. The ends were cut back, 5 bases at V and 1 base at J, with 18 bases in the middle. The germline CDR1 and CDR2 sequences are SNHLY and FYNNEI. The CDR3 length is 17 residues. Written as DNA, the CDR3 is TGTGCCAGCAGTACAGTCCGGGCCAGAAGGAGCAATCAGCCCCAGCATTTT. Amino acids: CASSTVRARRSNQPQHF.

The CDR3 bases are TGCGCCAGCAGCTTGGTGGGGAGAGGGACTGAAGCTTTCTTT. Its protein is CASSLVGRGTEAFF. V is TRBV5-1 and J is TRBJ1-1, with D unclear. Trimming removed 0 bases from V and 5 bases from J, with 11 bases in between. There are 14 residues in the CDR3. The germline V gene encodes CDR1 SGHRS and CDR2 YFSETQ.

The chain joins TRBV27 to TRBJ1-2; D is unresolved. Per the germline V gene, CDR1 is MNHEY and CDR2 is SMNVEV (reference sequence). This CDR3 comprises 15 residues. Trimming stripped 5 bases from V and 5 bases from J, with 18 bases between. The CDR3 protein is CASSPRSVEAYGYTF. The CDR3 nucleotides read TGTGCCAGCAGTCCCCGCAGTGTCGAGGCTTATGGCTACACCTTC.

A note on this clone: One end of the junction varies from germline; a read error may be responsible. For the CDR3, the DNA is TGTGCCAGCAGAGAAGGGGGGTCCTACGAGCAGTACTTC. Residues: CASREGGSYEQYF. This chain joins TRBV6-1 and TRBJ2-7, with D perhaps being TRBD1 or TRBD2 (6 bases each). CDR3 size: 13 residues. The germline V gene encodes CDR1 MNHNS and CDR2 SASEGT.

The gene calls are TRBV5-1 and TRBJ2-3; a possible D gene is TRBD2 (6 bases). Trimming stripped 4 bases from V and 2 bases from J, with 14 bases between. Germline V gene lookup returns CDR1 SGHRS and CDR2 YFSETQ. The length of the CDR3 is 15 residues. This CDR3 is CASSETGLSTDTQYF. The CDR3 bases are TGCGCCAGCAGCGAGACGGGACTCTCCACAGATACGCAGTATTTT.

This clone was seen once. The chain has TRBV28 and TRBJ2-1; TRBD2 aligns across 8 bases. This CDR3 has 15 residues. Germline V gives CDR1 MDHEN, CDR2 SYDVKM. The J segment lost 4 bases and the V segment lost 6 bases, leaving 8 bases of the junction unmatched. CDR3 DNA: TGTGCCAGCAGCGTCCCGGGACTAGGATACAATGAGCAGTTCTTC. Amino acids: CASSVPGLGYNEQFF.

This clone was detected once. V is TRBV6-5 and J is TRBJ2-1; no clear D gene. Germline-derived CDR1 and CDR2 are MNHEY and SVGAGI. The length of the CDR3 is 16 residues. The germline V and J ends were trimmed by 2 bases and 8 bases, with 19 bases remaining between them. In DNA, the CDR3 is TGTGCCAGCAGTTACGATCGGGCGTCAACAAGCGATGAGCAGTTCTTC. It translates to CASSYDRASTSDEQFF.